The text below deals with one T cell receptor (beta chain). This clonotype was seen many times. This receptor's antigen is unknown. No much larger clone exists at a distance of one base, and base qualities are not known. This entry belongs to a study of response to subunit inactivated influenza vaccine (dated by TCRdb to the late 2010s). Background on the whole study: The study used deep quantitative T cell receptor repertoire profiling to track responses to a trivalent subunit inactivated influenza vaccine.

Here V drops 2 bases and J drops 6 bases, and the junction holds 1 base not matched to any gene. Taken from cysteine to phenylalanine, the CDR3 has 15 residues. The CDR3 DNA has 45 bases and is translated from base 1. The germline V gene specifies SGDLS as CDR1 and YYNGEE as CDR2. The sample's time point, from its label and the paper: around 45 days after influenza vaccine administration. Libraries were made using RT-PCR. Sequencing used an Illumina HiSeq 2500. TCRdb handled the public reads itself, with Q25 trimming in fastp and clone calling in MiXCR, and kept productive beta chains. For every CDR3 protein sequence, its rows merge into one entry that carries the most common genes and DNA. The sample profile shows over 400,000 distinct CDR3 sequences; approximately 11% of them were found once. The ten most abundant clones make up approximately 12% of the sample. Overall study outcomes, separate from this receptor: It was suggested by the authors that each seasonal influenza vaccination may recruit only a limited number of new T cells.

The TCR sequence derives from a man over 45 who received an inactivated influenza vaccine. Donor details come from another sample of the same person, matched by shared clones. The chain joins TRBV9 to TRBJ2-1, with 14 middle bases fitting TRBD2. This specimen consisted of PBMCs from blood, obtained more than 35 days after vaccination. This receptor has the CDR3 CASSVGTSGGNEQFF. The sequenced DNA is TGTGCCAGCAGCGTCGGGACTAGCGGGGGCAATGAGCAGTTCTTC.